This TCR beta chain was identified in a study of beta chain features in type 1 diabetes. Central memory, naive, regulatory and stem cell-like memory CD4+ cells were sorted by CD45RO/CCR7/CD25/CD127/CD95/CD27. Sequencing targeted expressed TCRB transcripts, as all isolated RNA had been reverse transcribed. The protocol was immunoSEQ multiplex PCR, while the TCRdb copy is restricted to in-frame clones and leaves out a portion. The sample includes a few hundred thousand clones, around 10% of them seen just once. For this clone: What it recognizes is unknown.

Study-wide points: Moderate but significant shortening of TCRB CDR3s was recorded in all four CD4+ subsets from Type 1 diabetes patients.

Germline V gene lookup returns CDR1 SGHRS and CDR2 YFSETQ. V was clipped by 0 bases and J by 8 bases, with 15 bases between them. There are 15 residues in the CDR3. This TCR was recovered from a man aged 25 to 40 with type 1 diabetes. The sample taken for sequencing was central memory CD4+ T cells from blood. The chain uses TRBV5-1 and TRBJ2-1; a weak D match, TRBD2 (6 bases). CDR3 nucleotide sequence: TGCGCCAGCAGCTTGGGACTAGTGGATTCGGATGAGCAGTTCTTC. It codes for CASSLGLVDSDEQFF. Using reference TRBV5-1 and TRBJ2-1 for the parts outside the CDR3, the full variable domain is KAGVTQTPRYLIKTRGQQVTLSCSPISGHRSVSWYQQTPGQGLQFLFEYFSETQRNKGNFPGRFSGRQFSNSRSEMNVSTLELGDSALYLCASSLGLVDSDEQFFGPGTRLTVL.